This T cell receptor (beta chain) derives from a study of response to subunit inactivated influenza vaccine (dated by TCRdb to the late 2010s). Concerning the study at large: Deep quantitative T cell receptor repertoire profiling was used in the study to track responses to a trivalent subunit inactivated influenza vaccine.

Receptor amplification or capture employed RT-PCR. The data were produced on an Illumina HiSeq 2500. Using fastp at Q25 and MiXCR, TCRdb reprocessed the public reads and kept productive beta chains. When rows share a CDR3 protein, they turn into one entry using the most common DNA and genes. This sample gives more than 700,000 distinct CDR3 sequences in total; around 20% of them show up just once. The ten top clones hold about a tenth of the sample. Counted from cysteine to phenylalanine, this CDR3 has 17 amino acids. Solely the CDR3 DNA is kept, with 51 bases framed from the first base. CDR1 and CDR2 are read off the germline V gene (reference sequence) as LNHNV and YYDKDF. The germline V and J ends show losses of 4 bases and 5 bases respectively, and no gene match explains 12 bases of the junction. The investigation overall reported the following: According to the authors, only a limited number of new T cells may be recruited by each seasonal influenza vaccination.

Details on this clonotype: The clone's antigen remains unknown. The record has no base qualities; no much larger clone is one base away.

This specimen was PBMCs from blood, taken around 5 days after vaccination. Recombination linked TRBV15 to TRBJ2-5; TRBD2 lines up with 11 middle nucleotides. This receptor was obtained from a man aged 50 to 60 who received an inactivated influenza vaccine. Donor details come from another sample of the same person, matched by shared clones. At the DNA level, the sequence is TGTGCCACCAGCAAACTGGGTAGCGGGAGGGCCGGGGAGACCCAGTACTTC. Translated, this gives CATSKLGSGRAGETQYF.